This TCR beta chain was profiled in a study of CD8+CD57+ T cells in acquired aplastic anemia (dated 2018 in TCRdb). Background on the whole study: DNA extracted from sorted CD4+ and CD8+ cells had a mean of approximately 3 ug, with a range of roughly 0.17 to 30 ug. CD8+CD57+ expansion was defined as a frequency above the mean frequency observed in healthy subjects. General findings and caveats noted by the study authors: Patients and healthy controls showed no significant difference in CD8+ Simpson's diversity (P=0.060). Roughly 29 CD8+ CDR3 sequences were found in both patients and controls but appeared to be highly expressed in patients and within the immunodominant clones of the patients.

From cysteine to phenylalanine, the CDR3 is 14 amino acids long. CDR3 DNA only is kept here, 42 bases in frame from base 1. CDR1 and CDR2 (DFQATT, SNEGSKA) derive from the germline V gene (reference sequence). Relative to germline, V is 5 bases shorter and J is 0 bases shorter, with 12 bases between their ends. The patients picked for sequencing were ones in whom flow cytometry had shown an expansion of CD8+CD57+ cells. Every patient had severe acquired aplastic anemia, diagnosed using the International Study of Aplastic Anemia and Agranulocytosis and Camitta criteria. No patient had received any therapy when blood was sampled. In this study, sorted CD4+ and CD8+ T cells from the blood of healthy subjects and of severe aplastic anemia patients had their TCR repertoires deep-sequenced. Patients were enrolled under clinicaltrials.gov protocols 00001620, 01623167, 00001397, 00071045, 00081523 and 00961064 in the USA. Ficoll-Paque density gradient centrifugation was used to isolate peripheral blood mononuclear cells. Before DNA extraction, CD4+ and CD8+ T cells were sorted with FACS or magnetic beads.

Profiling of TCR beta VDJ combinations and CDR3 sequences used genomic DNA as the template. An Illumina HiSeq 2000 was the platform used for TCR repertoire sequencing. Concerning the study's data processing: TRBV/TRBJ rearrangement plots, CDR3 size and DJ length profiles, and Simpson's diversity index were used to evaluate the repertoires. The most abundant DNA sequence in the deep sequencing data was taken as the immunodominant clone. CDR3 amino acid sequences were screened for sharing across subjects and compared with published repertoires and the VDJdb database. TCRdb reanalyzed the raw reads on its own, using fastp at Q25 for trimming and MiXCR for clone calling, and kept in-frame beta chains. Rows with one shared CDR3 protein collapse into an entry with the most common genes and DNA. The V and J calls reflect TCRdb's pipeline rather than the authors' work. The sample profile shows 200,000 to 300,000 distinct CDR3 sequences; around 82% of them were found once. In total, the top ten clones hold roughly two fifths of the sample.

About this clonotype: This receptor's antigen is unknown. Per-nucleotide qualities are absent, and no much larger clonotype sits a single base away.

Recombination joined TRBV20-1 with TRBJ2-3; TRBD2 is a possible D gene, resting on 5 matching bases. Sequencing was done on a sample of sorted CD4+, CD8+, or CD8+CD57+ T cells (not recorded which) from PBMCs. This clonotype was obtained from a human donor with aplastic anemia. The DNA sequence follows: TGCAGTGCTGACGAACTAGGTAGCACAGATACGCAGTATTTT. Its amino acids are CSADELGSTDTQYF.